Listed below are T cell receptor beta chains from one sample, sequenced in a study of T-cell reconstitution after alpha-beta-depleted transplantation in children. MiXCR, applied by TCRdb to the PCR reads, yields one record per CDR3 protein. The table includes around 130,000 distinct CDR3 sequences, 8.5% to 10% detected once. Source: PBMCs, mostly from graft donor cells, taken 180 days after TCRalphabeta/CD19-depleted stem cell transplant. The receptors come from a girl under two years old who had a stem cell transplant for combined immunodeficiency, so the T cells may come from the graft donor. Each CDR3 is given with its conserved first and last residue. Fields, in order: V gene, J gene, CDR3 protein.

V: TRBV19
J: TRBJ2-7
CDR3: CASGRAASYEQYF

V: TRBV20-1
J: TRBJ1-5
CDR3: CSARVGLVQGGYNQPQHF

V: TRBV6-5
J: TRBJ2-5
CDR3: CATEGGQETQYF

V: TRBV20-1
J: TRBJ2-5
CDR3: CSARSGSGETQYF

V: TRBV12-3/TRBV12-4
J: TRBJ1-4
CDR3: CASTNVGGRQNEKLFF

V: TRBV20-1
J: TRBJ2-1
CDR3: CSARDQRREGRGGENEQFF

V: TRBV19
J: TRBJ2-5
CDR3: CASSRGREWETQYF

V: TRBV9
J: TRBJ2-2
CDR3: CASSRGGYDTGELFF

V: TRBV20-1
J: TRBJ2-1
CDR3: CSARERGSAYNEQFF

V: TRBV20-1
J: TRBJ1-2
CDR3: CSAPPGGYGYTF

V: TRBV5-1
J: TRBJ2-1
CDR3: CASSFLSGRHSYNEQFF

V: TRBV29-1
J: TRBJ2-5
CDR3: CSAAAGMEETQYF

V: TRBV27
J: TRBJ1-2
CDR3: CASTSQYFSKGARGYTF

V: TRBV6-1
J: TRBJ2-7
CDR3: CASTPGDSSYEQYF

V: TRBV5-1
J: TRBJ2-7
CDR3: CASSQTGTGVYEQYF

V: TRBV27
J: TRBJ2-6
CDR3: CASRRQDCSGANVLTF

V: TRBV7-2
J: TRBJ1-1
CDR3: CASSRRTGPLNTEAFF

V: TRBV18
J: TRBJ2-7
CDR3: CASSPPTSNARSEQYF

V: TRBV6-1
J: TRBJ1-1
CDR3: CASSVPGTGVVQAFF

V: TRBV7-2
J: TRBJ2-3
CDR3: CASSLVGTGLTDTQYF

V: TRBV9
J: TRBJ2-3
CDR3: CASSVGGGWADTQYF

V: TRBV7-8
J: TRBJ2-7
CDR3: CASSPKGETEQYF

V: TRBV20-1
J: TRBJ2-1
CDR3: CSARTSGGAYNEQFF

V: TRBV20-1
J: TRBJ2-7
CDR3: CSAGRDRTYEQYF

V: TRBV28
J: TRBJ1-5
CDR3: CASSFGQGTDQPQHF

V: TRBV4-1
J: TRBJ1-5
CDR3: CASSPPGGVPSNQPQHF

V: TRBV20-1
J: TRBJ1-1
CDR3: CSARETAPYGGAFF

V: TRBV25-1
J: TRBJ2-7
CDR3: CASSSSGHEQYF

V: TRBV30
J: TRBJ2-3
CDR3: CAWSVQGASGVTQYF

V: TRBV12-3/TRBV12-4
J: TRBJ1-4
CDR3: CASSPLGGAATNEKLFF

V: TRBV6-5
J: TRBJ2-1
CDR3: CASSSTNEQFF

V: TRBV12-3/TRBV12-4
J: TRBJ1-6
CDR3: CASSPDIGDNSPLHF

V: TRBV20-1
J: TRBJ2-2
CDR3: CSANRDPGELFF

V: TRBV20-1
J: TRBJ2-2
CDR3: CSAWTSGGPNTGELFF

V: TRBV20-1
J: TRBJ2-7
CDR3: CSARDHTSGRSTYEQYF

V: TRBV12-3/TRBV12-4
J: TRBJ2-5
CDR3: CATARDRFQETQYF

V: TRBV27
J: TRBJ2-2
CDR3: CASSYPGFPHTGELFF

V: TRBV6-1
J: TRBJ1-2
CDR3: CASSPTRSGYGYTF

V: TRBV5-1
J: TRBJ1-6
CDR3: CASSLGQGAGSPLHF

V: TRBV29-1
J: TRBJ2-5
CDR3: CSVSAGGPRETQYF

V: TRBV7-8
J: TRBJ2-5
CDR3: CASTPLRGQQETQYF

V: TRBV24-1
J: TRBJ2-1
CDR3: CATSDPTGTGVNEQFF

V: TRBV7-2
J: TRBJ1-3
CDR3: CASSFEVRNTIYF

V: TRBV3-1
J: TRBJ2-7
CDR3: CASSQDWAGRGTFYEQYF

V: TRBV20-1
J: TRBJ2-1
CDR3: CSAPLAGPYPYNEQFF

V: TRBV10-3
J: TRBJ2-7
CDR3: CAISESFPPGLSSYEQYF

V: TRBV6-5
J: TRBJ2-2
CDR3: CASSYGANTGELFF

V: TRBV20-1
J: TRBJ2-5
CDR3: CSTQTSGSKTQYF

V: TRBV3-1
J: TRBJ2-7
CDR3: CASSQDPRFSYEQYF

V: TRBV5-5
J: TRBJ2-6
CDR3: CASYRTSGLSSGANVLTF

V: TRBV29-1
J: TRBJ1-1
CDR3: CSVEGQMNTEAFF

V: TRBV12-3/TRBV12-4
J: TRBJ2-3
CDR3: CASSLTGSRTDTQYF

V: TRBV20-1
J: TRBJ2-3
CDR3: CSAEAGGSTDTQYF

V: TRBV5-1
J: TRBJ2-7
CDR3: CASSLARTGSYEQYF

V: TRBV7-9
J: TRBJ2-7
CDR3: CASSLVGRGLIF

V: TRBV20-1
J: TRBJ2-4
CDR3: CSAIGLTKNIQYF

V: TRBV12-5
J: TRBJ1-1
CDR3: CASGLPRQNTEAFF

V: TRBV20-1
J: TRBJ2-2
CDR3: CSARGPSGRAGELFF